The clone carrying this T cell receptor beta chain came up many times. Its matching antigen is unknown. Each gene name is a mouse one. The CDR3 end falls 4 residues outside the read, so it is completed with the germline J gene. This sample stems from a study of CD8+ T cells in alopecia areata. Study-wide background: Grafting placed skin from roughly 6-12-month-old C3H/HeJ donors with spontaneous alopecia onto roughly 6-11-week-old female C3H/HeJ mice. General observations from the study: Although TCR sharing was seen in mice, sharing across patients was less clear, possibly for HLA-related reasons. Normal scalp had lower clonality than lesional scalp, with alopecia totalis/universalis lesions showing this most strongly. Normal skin's resident alphabeta T cells are sequenced alongside lesional scalp T cells.

RNA extraction and reverse transcription yielded cDNA as sequencing template. Produced via immunoSEQ multiplex PCR; TCRdb's table is partial and in-frame only. This sample includes 290,000 or so clones with no singletons; its ten biggest clones take up roughly 1.2%. Scientists pooled cutaneous lymph node cells and sorted them on CD4, CD8alpha, NKG2D, NKG2ACE and other markers. V lost 5 bases to trimming and J lost 0 bases; unmatched junction nucleotides: 6. Germline values: CDR1 NSHNY, CDR2 SYGAGN. This CDR3 is 15 amino acids long. The chain links TRBV13-1 to TRBJ2-3, with TRBD1 matching 7 bases. The specimen sequenced was CD4+ T cells sorted from a lymph node. The source is a C3H/HeJ mouse with alopecia areata. MHC haplotype here: H2-k. The CDR3 loop reads CASRPGQTSAETLYF. The sequenced CDR3 bases are TGTGCCAGCAGGCCGGGACAGACTAGTGCAGAA.